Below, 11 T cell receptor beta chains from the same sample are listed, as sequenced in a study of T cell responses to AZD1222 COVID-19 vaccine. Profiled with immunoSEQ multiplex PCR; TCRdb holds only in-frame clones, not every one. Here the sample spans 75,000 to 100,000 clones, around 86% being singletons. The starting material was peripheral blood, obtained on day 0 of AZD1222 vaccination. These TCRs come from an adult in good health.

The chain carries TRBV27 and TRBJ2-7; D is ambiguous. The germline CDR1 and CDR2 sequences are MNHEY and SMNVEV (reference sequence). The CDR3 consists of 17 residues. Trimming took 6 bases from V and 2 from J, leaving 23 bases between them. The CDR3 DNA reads TGTGCCAGCAGAGAGTTAGGGAATACCTTAAATACCTACGAGCAGTACTTC. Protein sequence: CASRELGNTLNTYEQYF.

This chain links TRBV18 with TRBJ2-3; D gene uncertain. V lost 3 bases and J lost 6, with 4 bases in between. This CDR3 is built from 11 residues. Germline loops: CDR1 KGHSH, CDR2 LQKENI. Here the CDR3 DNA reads TGTGCCAGCTCACCGGATGATACGCAGTATTTT. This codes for CASSPDDTQYF. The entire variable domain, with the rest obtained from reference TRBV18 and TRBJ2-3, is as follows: NAGVMQNPRHLVRRRGQEARLRCSPMKGHSHVYWYRQLPEEGLKFMVYLQKENIIDESGMPKERFSAEFPKEGPSILRIQQVVRGDSAAYFCASSPDDTQYFGPGTRLTVL.

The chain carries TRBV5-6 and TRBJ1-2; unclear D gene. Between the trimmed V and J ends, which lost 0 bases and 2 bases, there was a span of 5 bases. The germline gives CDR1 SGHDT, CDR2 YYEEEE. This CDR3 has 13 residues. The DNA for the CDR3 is TGTGCCAGCAGCTTGGTCAGGAACTATGGCTACACCTTC. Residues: CASSLVRNYGYTF.

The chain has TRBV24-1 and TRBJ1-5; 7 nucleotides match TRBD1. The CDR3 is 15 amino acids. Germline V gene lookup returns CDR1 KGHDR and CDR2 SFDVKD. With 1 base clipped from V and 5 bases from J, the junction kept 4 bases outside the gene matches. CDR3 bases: TGTGCCACCAGTGATTTAAGGACAGGCGATCAGCCCCAGCATTTT. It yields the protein CATSDLRTGDQPQHF.

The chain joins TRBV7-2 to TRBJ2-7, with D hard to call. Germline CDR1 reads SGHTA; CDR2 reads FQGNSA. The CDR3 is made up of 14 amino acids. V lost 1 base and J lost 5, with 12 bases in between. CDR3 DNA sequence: TGTGCCAGCAGCTTAGGTCAGGATCAAGACGAGCAGTACTTC. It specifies CASSLGQDQDEQYF.

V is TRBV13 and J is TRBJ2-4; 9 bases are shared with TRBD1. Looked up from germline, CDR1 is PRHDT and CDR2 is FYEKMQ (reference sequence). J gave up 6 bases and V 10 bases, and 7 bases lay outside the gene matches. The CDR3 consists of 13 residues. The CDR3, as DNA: TGTGCCACATCTCGACAGGGGGGAAACATTCAGTACTTC. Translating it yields CATSRQGGNIQYF.

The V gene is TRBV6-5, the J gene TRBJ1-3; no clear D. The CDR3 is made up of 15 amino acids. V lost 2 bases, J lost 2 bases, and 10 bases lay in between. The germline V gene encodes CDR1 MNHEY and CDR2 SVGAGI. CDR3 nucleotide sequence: TGTGCCAGCAGTTACGCAGCGGCAACTGGAAACACCATATATTTT. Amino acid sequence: CASSYAAATGNTIYF.

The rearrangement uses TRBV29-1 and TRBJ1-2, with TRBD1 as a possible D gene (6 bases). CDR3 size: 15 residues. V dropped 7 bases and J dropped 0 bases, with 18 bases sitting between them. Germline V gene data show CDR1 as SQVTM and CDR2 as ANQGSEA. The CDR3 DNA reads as TGCAGCGCTGGGAGGGACACCGAAGCTAACTATGGCTACACCTTC. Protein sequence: CSAGRDTEANYGYTF.

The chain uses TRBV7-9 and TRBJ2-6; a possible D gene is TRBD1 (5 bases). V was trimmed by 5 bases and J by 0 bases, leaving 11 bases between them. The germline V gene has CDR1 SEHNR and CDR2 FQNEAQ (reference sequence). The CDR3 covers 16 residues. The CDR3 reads CASSPDRNSGANVLTF. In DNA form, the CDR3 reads TGTGCCAGCAGCCCAGACAGAAACTCTGGGGCCAACGTCCTGACTTTC.

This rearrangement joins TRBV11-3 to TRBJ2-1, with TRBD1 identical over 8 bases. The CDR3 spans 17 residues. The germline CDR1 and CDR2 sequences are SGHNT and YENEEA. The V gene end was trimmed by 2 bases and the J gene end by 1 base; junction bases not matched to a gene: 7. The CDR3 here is CASSLTMGQASYNEQFF. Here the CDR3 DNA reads TGTGCCAGCAGCTTAACAATGGGACAGGCTTCCTACAATGAGCAGTTCTTC.

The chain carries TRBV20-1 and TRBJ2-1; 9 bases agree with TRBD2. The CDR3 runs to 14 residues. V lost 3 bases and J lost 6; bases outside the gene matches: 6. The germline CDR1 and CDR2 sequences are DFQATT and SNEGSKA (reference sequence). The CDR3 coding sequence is TGCAGTGCTAGTGGCGGGAGGGCGCCCAATGAGCAGTTCTTC. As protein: CSASGGRAPNEQFF.